The T cell receptor (beta chain) described here comes from a study of metastatic and nonmetastatic thyroid tumors. Across the whole study: Malignant and benign thyroid patients had repertoires compared in peripheral blood and tumor or nodule tissue. Overall study results and limits: Within blood and tumor, benign nodules reportedly had significantly lower TCR beta diversity than malignant thyroid tumors did.

Under the authors' procedure: For papillary thyroid cancer, a distant-metastasis classifier was constructed from CDR3 differences observed across clinicopathological groups. With MiXCR, TCRdb called clones anew from the PCR reads. TCRdb, not the authors, supplied the V and J calls. The sample yields around 30,000 clones, about an eighth seen once. Not a single patient had been given any form of treatment at any point before undergoing thyroid surgery. This clone has a count of ten or more. The antigen is undetermined. The CDR3 runs 17 residues. The germline gives CDR1 MNHEY, CDR2 SMNVEV (reference sequence). Trimming removed 0 bases from V and 3 bases from J, with 16 bases in between.

The origin of this receptor is a female donor with papillary thyroid cancer or a benign thyroid nodule (not recorded which). Some clones in this sample may be carry-over from other donors' samples. Sequences were obtained from blood. V usage is TRBV27 and J usage is TRBJ2-3; possibly TRBD1 or TRBD2 for D (6 bases each). The CDR3 sequence: CASSLSEGTPGTDTQYF. The CDR3 region has the DNA TGTGCCAGCAGTTTATCGGAGGGGACACCGGGGACAGATACGCAGTATTTT.